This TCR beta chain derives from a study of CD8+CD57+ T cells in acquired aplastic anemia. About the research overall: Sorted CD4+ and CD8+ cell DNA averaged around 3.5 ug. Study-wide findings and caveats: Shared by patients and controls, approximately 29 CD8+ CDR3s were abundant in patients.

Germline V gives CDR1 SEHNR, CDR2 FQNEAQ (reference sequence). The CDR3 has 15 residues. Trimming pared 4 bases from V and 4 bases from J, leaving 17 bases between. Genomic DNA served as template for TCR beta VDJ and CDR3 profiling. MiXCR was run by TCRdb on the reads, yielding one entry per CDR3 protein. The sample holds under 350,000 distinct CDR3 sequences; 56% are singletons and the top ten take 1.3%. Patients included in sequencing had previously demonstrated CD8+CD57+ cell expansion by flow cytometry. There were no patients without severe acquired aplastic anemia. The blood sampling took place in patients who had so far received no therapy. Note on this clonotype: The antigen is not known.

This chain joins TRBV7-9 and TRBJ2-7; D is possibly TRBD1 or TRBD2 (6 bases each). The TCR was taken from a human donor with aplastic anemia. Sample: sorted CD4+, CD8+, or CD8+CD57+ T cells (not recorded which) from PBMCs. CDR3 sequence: CASSSRGDTLYEQYF. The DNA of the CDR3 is TGTGCCAGCAGCTCACGCGGGGACACCTTATACGAGCAGTACTTC.